The rows below give T cell receptor beta chains drawn from one sample of a study of blood T cell repertoires in COVID-19. Some clones are missing from TCRdb's copy, which holds only in-frame ones; the method was immunoSEQ multiplex PCR. The sample holds nearly 50,000 clones, roughly nine tenths seen once. The sample taken for sequencing was peripheral blood. The receptor source for this set is a man aged 40-50 years with active COVID-19. The CDR3 runs from the conserved cysteine through the conserved F or W. D genes are given only for firm matches. Size is omitted from some rows. Given values are once, few, many or a class for expanded clones.

TRBD1	TRBV19	.	TRBJ2-6	CASRRTGPPFGANVLTF	TGTGCCAGTAGACGGACAGGGCCTCCCTTTGGGGCCAACGTCCTGACTTTC
TRBD1	TRBV11-1	few	TRBJ2-7	CASSEQGNRAYEQYF	TGTGCCAGCAGTGAACAGGGGAATAGAGCATACGAGCAGTACTTC
TRBD1	TRBV9	.	TRBJ1-2	CASSGGTGGYGYTF	TGTGCCAGCAGCGGAGGGACAGGGGGCTATGGCTACACCTTC
TRBD2	TRBV20-1	.	TRBJ2-3	CSGTGLATQYF	TGCAGTGGAACAGGACTAGCGACGCAGTATTTT
TRBD1	TRBV28	.	TRBJ1-2	CVSWGQGYGYTF	TGTGTCAGCTGGGGACAGGGGTATGGCTACACCTTC
TRBD1	TRBV19	.	TRBJ2-2	CASSIMTGHRTGELFF	TGTGCCAGTAGTATAATGACAGGGCATCGCACCGGGGAGCTGTTTTTT
TRBD1	TRBV5-5	.	TRBJ1-2	CASSQGQGRNYGYTF	TGTGCCAGCAGCCAGGGACAGGGTAGAAACTATGGCTACACCTTC
.	TRBV6-5	.	TRBJ2-1	CASSYSRRTGLHEQFF	TGTGCCAGCAGTTACTCTCGGAGGACCGGTTTACATGAGCAGTTCTTC
.	TRBV5-5	once	TRBJ1-5	CASSTPGGGAQPQHF	TGTGCCAGCAGCACCCCGGGCGGGGGGGCCCAGCCCCAGCATTTT
.	TRBV6-5	.	TRBJ2-1	CASRFLRLYNEQFF	TGTGCCAGCAGGTTTCTGAGGCTCTACAATGAGCAGTTCTTC
.	TRBV5-1	.	TRBJ2-1	CASSLQPTRHLVDEQFF	TGCGCCAGCAGCTTGCAACCCACTCGACACTTAGTCGATGAGCAGTTCTTC
TRBD1	TRBV30	.	TRBJ1-1	CAWSLGTEVSEAFF	TGTGCCTGGAGTCTTGGGACAGAGGTCTCTGAAGCTTTCTTT
TRBD2	TRBV4-1	few	TRBJ2-5	CASSSRLGGGTETQYF	TGCGCCAGCAGCTCCCGCTTGGGGGGAGGGACCGAGACCCAGTACTTC
TRBD2	TRBV7-2	few	TRBJ2-7	CASSLEGASGTYEQYF	TGTGCCAGCAGCTTAGAAGGCGCTAGCGGAACCTACGAGCAGTACTTC
.	TRBV19	.	TRBJ1-1	CASSWPGTLNTEAFF	TGTGCCAGTAGCTGGCCCGGGACACTCAACACTGAAGCTTTCTTT
TRBD1	TRBV18	.	TRBJ1-1	CASSPGQMNTEAFF	TGTGCCAGCTCACCGGGACAGATGAACACTGAAGCTTTCTTT
TRBD1	TRBV10-3	.	TRBJ2-2	CATGTENTGELFF	TGTGCCACAGGGACAGAGAACACCGGGGAGCTGTTTTTT
TRBD1	TRBV5-1	.	TRBJ2-7	CASSSGGQGLGEQYF	TGCGCCAGCAGCAGTGGGGGACAGGGGCTTGGGGAGCAGTACTTC